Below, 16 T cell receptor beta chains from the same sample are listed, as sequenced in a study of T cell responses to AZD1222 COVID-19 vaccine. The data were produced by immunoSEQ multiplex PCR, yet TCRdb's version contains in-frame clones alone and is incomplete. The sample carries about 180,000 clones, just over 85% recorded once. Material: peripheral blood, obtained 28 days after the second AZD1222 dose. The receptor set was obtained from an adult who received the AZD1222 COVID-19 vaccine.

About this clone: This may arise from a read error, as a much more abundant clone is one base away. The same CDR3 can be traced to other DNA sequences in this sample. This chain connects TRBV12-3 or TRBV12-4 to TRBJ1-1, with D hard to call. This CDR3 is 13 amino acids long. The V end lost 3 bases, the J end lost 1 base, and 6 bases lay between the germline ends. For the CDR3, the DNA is TGTGCCAGCAGTTTTTCGGGGAACACTGAAGCTTTCTTT. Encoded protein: CASSFSGNTEAFF.

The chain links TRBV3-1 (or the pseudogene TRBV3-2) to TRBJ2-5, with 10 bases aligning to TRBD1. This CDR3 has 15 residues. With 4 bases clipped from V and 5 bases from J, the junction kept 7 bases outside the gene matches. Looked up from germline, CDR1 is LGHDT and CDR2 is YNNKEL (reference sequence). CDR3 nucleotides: TGTGCCAGCAGCCCGACAGGGGGCGCCGGGGAGACCCAGTACTTC. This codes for CASSPTGGAGETQYF.

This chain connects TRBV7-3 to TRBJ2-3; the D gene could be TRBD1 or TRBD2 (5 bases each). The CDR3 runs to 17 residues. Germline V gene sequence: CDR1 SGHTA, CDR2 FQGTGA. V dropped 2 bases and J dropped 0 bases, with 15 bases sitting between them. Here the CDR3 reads CASSLGTVKRSTDTQYF. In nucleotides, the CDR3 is TGTGCCAGCAGCTTAGGGACCGTGAAGCGTAGCACAGATACGCAGTATTTT.

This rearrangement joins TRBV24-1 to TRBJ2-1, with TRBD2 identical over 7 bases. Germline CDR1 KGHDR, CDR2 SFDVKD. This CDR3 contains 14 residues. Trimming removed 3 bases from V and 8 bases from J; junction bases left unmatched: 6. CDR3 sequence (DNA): TGTGCCACCAGTGATCCAGCGGGGAAGGATGAGCAGTTCTTC. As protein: CATSDPAGKDEQFF.

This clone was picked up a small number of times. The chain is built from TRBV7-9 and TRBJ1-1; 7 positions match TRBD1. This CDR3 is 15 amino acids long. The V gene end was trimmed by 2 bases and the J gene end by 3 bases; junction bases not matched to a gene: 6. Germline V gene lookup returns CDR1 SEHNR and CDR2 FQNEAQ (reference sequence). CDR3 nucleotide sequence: TGTGCCAGCAGCTTAATCGCAGGGGGGCACACTGAAGCTTTCTTT. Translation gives CASSLIAGGHTEAFF.

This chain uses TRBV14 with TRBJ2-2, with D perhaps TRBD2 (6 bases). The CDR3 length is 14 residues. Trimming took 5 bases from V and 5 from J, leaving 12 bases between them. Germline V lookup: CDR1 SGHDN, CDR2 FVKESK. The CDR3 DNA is TGTGCCAGCAGCAGCGGGCGGTGGACCGGGGAGCTGTTTTTT. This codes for CASSSGRWTGELFF.

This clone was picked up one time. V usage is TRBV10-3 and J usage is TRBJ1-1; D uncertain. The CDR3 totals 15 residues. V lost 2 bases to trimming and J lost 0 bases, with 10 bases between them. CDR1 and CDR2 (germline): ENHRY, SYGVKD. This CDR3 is CAISEDGEMNTEAFF. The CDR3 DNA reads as TGTGCCATCAGTGAGGACGGCGAAATGAACACTGAAGCTTTCTTT.

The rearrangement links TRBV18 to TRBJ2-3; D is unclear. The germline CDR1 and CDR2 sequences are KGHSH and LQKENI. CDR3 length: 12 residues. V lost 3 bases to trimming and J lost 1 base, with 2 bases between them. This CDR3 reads CASSPGTDTQYF. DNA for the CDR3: TGTGCCAGCTCACCGGGCACAGATACGCAGTATTTT.

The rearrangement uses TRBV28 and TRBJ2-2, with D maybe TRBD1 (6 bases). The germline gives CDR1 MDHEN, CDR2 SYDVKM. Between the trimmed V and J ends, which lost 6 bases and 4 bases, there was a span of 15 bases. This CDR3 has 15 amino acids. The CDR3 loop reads CASRVGQGRTGELFF. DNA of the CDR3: TGTGCCAGCAGGGTCGGTCAGGGGCGCACCGGGGAGCTGTTTTTT.

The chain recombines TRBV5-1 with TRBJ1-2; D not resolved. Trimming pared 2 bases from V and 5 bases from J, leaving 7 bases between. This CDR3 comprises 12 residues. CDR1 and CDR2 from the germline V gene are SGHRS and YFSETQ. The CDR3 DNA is TGCGCCAGCAGCTTAGGGCAGTATGGCTACACCTTC. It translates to CASSLGQYGYTF.

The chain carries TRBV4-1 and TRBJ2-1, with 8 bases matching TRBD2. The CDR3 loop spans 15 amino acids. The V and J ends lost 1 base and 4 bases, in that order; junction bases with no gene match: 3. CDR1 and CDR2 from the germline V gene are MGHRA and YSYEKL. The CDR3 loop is CASSQALAGYNEQFF. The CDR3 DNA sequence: TGCGCCAGCAGCCAAGCTTTAGCGGGGTACAATGAGCAGTTCTTC.

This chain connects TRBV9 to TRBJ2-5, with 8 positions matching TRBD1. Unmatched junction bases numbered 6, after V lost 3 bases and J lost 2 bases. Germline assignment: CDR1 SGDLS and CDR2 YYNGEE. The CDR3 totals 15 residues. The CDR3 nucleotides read TGTGCCAGCAGCGCTGGACAGGGTTGGCAAGAGACCCAGTACTTC. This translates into CASSAGQGWQETQYF. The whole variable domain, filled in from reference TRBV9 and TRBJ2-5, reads DSGVTQTPKHLITATGQRVTLRCSPRSGDLSVYWYQQSLDQGLQFLIQYYNGEERAKGNILERFSAQQFPDLHSELNLSSLELGDSALYFCASSAGQGWQETQYFGPGTRLLVL.

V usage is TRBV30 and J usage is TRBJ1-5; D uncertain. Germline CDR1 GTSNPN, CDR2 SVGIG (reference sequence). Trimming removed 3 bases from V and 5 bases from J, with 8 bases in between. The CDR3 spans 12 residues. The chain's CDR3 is CAWSATDQPQHF. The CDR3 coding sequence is TGTGCCTGGAGCGCTACAGATCAGCCCCAGCATTTT.

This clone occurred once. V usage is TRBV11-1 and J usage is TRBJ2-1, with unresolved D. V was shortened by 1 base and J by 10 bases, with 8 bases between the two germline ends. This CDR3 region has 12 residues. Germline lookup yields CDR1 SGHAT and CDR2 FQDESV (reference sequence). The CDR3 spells CASSLERPEQFF. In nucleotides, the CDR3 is TGTGCCAGCAGCTTAGAGCGCCCAGAGCAGTTCTTC.

The CDR3, as DNA: TGTGCCAGCAGCGACAGGGTTCCCTACGAGCAGTACTTC. Encoded protein: CASSDRVPYEQYF. The chain couples TRBV6-5 to TRBJ2-7; TRBD1 matches 7 bases. V gave up 6 bases and J gave up 2 bases; unmatched junction bases: 4. Germline V gives CDR1 MNHEY, CDR2 SVGAGI. The CDR3 contains 13 residues.

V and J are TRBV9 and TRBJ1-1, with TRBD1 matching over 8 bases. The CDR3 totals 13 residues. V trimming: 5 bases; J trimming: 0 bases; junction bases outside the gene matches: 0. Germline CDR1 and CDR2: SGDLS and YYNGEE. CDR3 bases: TGTGCCAGCAGGGACAGGGTGAACACTGAAGCTTTCTTT. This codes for CASRDRVNTEAFF.